This entry concerns a single T cell receptor beta chain. Its antigen is undetermined. A deep-level run was used for the assay. Sequencing used immunoSEQ multiplex PCR; TCRdb keeps in-frame clones, though not all of them. The sample shows 1.6 million or so clones, approximately 98.5% of them seen only once. The record originates from a study of shared clonotypes between healthy human individuals. General study points: Of the naive CD4 clonotypes, about 5% were shared across a handful of donors.

Adult Caucasians living in Nashville, Tennessee made up all of the donors. In the CD4+ fraction, cells were divided into CD45RA+ naive and CD45RA-negative memory subsets. The sequenced sample was naive CD4+ T cells sorted from blood. Specified subset: CD45RA+ positively selected. This sequence originates from a man aged 25 to 40 in good health.

The DNA for the CDR3 is TGTGCCAGCAGCTTAGATTGGTCGGCGGGAGGTGCGGATACGCAGTATTTT. This gives the protein CASSLDWSAGGADTQYF. V is TRBV11-3 and J is TRBJ2-3; TRBD2 matches at 8 bases. The germline V gene encodes CDR1 SGHNT and CDR2 YENEEA. The CDR3 contains 17 residues. The trim removed 0 bases at V and 6 bases at J, leaving 11 bases unmatched.